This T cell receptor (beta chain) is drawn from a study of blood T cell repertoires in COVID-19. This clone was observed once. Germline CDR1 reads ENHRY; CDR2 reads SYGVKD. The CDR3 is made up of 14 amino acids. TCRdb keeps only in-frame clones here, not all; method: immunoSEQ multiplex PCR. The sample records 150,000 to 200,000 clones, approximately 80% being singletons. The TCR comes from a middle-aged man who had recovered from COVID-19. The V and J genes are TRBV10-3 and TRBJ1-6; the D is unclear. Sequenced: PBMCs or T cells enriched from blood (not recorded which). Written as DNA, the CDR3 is TGTGCACTCGAGGGAGGCCCCTATAATTCACCCCTCCACTTT. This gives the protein CALEGGPYNSPLHF.